One sample yielded the 19 T cell receptor beta chains listed below, sequenced in a study of blood T cell repertoires in COVID-19. Method: immunoSEQ multiplex PCR; TCRdb's copy keeps in-frame clones and lacks some. The table has about 140,000 clones, under 85% seen once. Sequencing used peripheral blood. These receptors came from a woman older than 75 in a cohort sampled during active or convalescent COVID-19.

This clone was picked up many times. V gene TRBV28 combines with J gene TRBJ2-1; the match to TRBD2 covers 7 bases. The CDR3 loop spans 15 amino acids. Losses at the gene ends were 6 bases for V and 9 bases for J; bases not matched to a gene: 14. Germline CDR1 reads MDHEN; CDR2 reads SYDVKM. This chain's CDR3 is CASSAPSGGFIEQFF. The CDR3 coding sequence is TGTGCCAGCAGCGCCCCGTCGGGGGGATTTATTGAGCAGTTCTTC.

This clone was counted a few times. The J gene is TRBJ2-5, the V gene TRBV11-2; a possible D gene is TRBD2 (5 bases). The V gene lost 1 base and the J gene lost 3 bases, with 6 bases spanning the gap. The germline CDR1 and CDR2 sequences are SGHAT and FQNNGV. CDR3 length equals 13 residues. The CDR3 is CASSLGSEETQYF. CDR3 DNA sequence: TGTGCCAGCAGCTTAGGTAGCGAAGAGACCCAGTACTTC. Looking up the rest from reference TRBV11-2 and TRBJ2-5 gives the full variable domain: EAGVAQSPRYKIIEKRQSVAFWCNPISGHATLYWYQQILGQGPKLLIQFQNNGVVDDSQLPKDRFSAERLKGVDSTLKIQPAKLEDSAVYLCASSLGSEETQYFGPGTRLLVL.

This clone was detected only a few times. This sample includes further DNA sequences coding for the same CDR3. The CDR3 DNA reads as TGTGCCAGTAGCGGGACAGGGGTACCCATGAACACTGAAGCTTTCTTT. Its protein is CASSGTGVPMNTEAFF. V is TRBV19 and J is TRBJ1-1, with 10 bases lining up with TRBD1. The germline V gene has CDR1 LNHDA and CDR2 SQIVND (reference sequence). Trimming took 6 bases from V and 0 from J; bases not matched to a gene: 7. CDR3 length equals 16 residues.

The chain recombines TRBV5-4 with TRBJ2-3; 10 nucleotides match TRBD2. The CDR3 sequence is 14 residues long. Germline trimming cut 0 bases from V and 12 bases from J; bases unmatched to any gene: 7. Germline loops: CDR1 SGHNT, CDR2 YYREEE (reference sequence). In DNA, the CDR3 is TGTGCCAGCAGCTTGGCCTTAGCGGGGGGTCGTCAGTATTTT. As protein: CASSLALAGGRQYF.

The rearrangement links TRBV7-9 to TRBJ1-2, with D maybe TRBD1 (6 bases). Germline assignment: CDR1 SEHNR and CDR2 FQNEAQ (reference sequence). CDR3 length equals 15 residues. V was clipped by 5 bases and J by 6 bases, with 19 bases between them. CDR3 protein: CASSTDRGGLDGYTF. In DNA form, the CDR3 reads TGTGCCAGCAGCACAGACCGGGGGGGCTTGGATGGCTACACCTTC.

This clone was counted once. The rearrangement links TRBV5-8 to TRBJ2-6; a weak D match, TRBD1 (5 bases). Germline CDR1 reads SGHTS; CDR2 reads YDEGEE. The CDR3 runs 17 residues. The V and J ends lost 6 bases and 0 bases respectively, with 16 bases between them. The chain's CDR3 is CASNWGAFSSGANVLTF. CDR3 coding DNA: TGTGCCAGCAACTGGGGCGCCTTCAGCTCTGGGGCCAACGTCCTGACTTTC. Full variable domain (missing parts from reference TRBV5-8 and TRBJ2-6): EAGVTQSPTHLIKTRGQQATLRCSPISGHTSVYWYQQALGLGLQFLLWYDEGEERNRGNFPPRFSGRQFPNYSSELNVNALELEDSALYLCASNWGAFSSGANVLTFGAGSRLTVL.

V is TRBV6-5 and J is TRBJ2-2; D is unclear. With 5 bases removed from V and 4 bases from J, the gap between germline ends came to 8 bases. The CDR3 extends over 13 amino acids. Germline loops: CDR1 MNHEY, CDR2 SVGAGI. Here the CDR3 reads CASSPLGTGELFF. CDR3 DNA sequence: TGTGCCAGCAGTCCCCTAGGCACCGGGGAGCTGTTTTTT.

The rearrangement uses TRBV19 and TRBJ1-4, with unresolved D. Germline V lookup: CDR1 LNHDA, CDR2 SQIVND (reference sequence). This CDR3 is 14 amino acids long. Trimming left V 7 bases short and J 8 bases short, with 17 bases between. The CDR3 region has the DNA TGTGCCAGTACGAGGAGGGCGGTCGGGGAAAAACTGTTTTTT. It codes for CASTRRAVGEKLFF. The whole variable domain, remainder taken from reference TRBV19 and TRBJ1-4, is DGGITQSPKYLFRKEGQNVTLSCEQNLNHDAMYWYRQDPGQGLRLIYYSQIVNDFQKGDIAEGYSVSREKKESFPLTVTSAQKNPTAFYLCASTRRAVGEKLFFGSGTQLSVL.

The rearrangement joins TRBV19 to TRBJ1-3; perhaps TRBD1 as D (5 bases). V dropped 5 bases and J dropped 0 bases, with 11 bases sitting between them. The CDR3 covers 15 residues. Germline V gene sequence: CDR1 LNHDA, CDR2 SQIVND (reference sequence). This CDR3 reads CASSVDRYSGNTIYF. CDR3 bases: TGTGCCAGTAGTGTCGACAGATACTCTGGAAACACCATATATTTT.

CDR3 residues: CSVEWPGSYEQYF. CDR3 DNA: TGCAGCGTTGAGTGGCCAGGGTCCTACGAGCAGTACTTC. The chain links TRBV29-1 to TRBJ2-7; possible D gene TRBD1, 5 bases. The V and J ends lost 3 bases and 1 base respectively, with 10 bases between them. Germline CDR1 reads SQVTM; CDR2 reads ANQGSEA. The length of the CDR3 is 13 residues.

The chain carries TRBV20-1 and TRBJ1-1; tentatively, D is TRBD1 (5 bases). CDR1 is DFQATT, CDR2 SNEGSKA, per germline (reference sequence). Deletions cut 0 bases from V and 11 bases from J, with 10 bases between. CDR3 length equals 11 residues. The DNA for the CDR3 is TGCAGTGCTAGAGAGACAGTCGGGGCTTTCTTT. Its translation: CSARETVGAFF.

V gene TRBV29-1 combines with J gene TRBJ2-2; 12 positions agree with TRBD2. The ends lost 4 bases at V and 1 base at J; junction bases unmatched: 13. The CDR3 extends over 19 amino acids. The germline V gene encodes CDR1 SQVTM and CDR2 ANQGSEA. CDR3 sequence reads: CSVGGLAGGPVLNTGELFF. The CDR3 DNA sequence: TGCAGCGTTGGTGGTCTAGCGGGGGGGCCTGTCTTGAACACCGGGGAGCTGTTTTTT.

This clone has just one count. This rearrangement joins TRBV2 to TRBJ2-3; TRBD1 aligns across 7 bases. Germline CDR1 and CDR2: SNHLY and FYNNEI. The CDR3 covers 13 residues. The V gene end was trimmed by 4 bases and the J gene end by 5 bases; junction bases not matched to a gene: 3. As DNA, the CDR3 is TGTGCCAGCAGTGTGGGACAGAGAGATACGCAGTATTTT. It translates to CASSVGQRDTQYF.

This chain links TRBV18 with TRBJ2-1, with 8 bases fitting TRBD1. This CDR3 has 14 residues. CDR1 is KGHSH, CDR2 LQKENI, per germline. The junction had 4 bases not matched to a gene; V was cut back by 5 bases and J by 4 bases. The CDR3 sequence: CASSSRQGYNEQFF. CDR3 in DNA: TGTGCCAGCTCATCCCGACAGGGGTACAATGAGCAGTTCTTC.

The chain combines TRBV28 with TRBJ1-1; D is perhaps TRBD1 (5 bases). The CDR3 is 14 residues long. Between the trimmed V and J ends, which lost 1 base and 3 bases, there was a span of 9 bases. Germline CDR1 MDHEN, CDR2 SYDVKM. The CDR3 is CASSLSGTYTEAFF. In DNA, the CDR3 is TGTGCCAGCAGTTTATCAGGGACTTACACTGAAGCTTTCTTT.

The chain has TRBV18 and TRBJ1-1; 9 bases are a match to TRBD1. The length of the CDR3 is 14 residues. The germline CDR1 and CDR2 sequences are KGHSH and LQKENI. Trimming at V came to 5 bases and at J to 6 bases, leaving 7 bases not matched to a gene. Written as DNA, the CDR3 is TGTGCCAGCTCAGCGACAGGGGGAAGCGCTGAAGCTTTCTTT. Protein: CASSATGGSAEAFF. The full variable domain, its missing parts supplied by reference TRBV18 and TRBJ1-1, is NAGVMQNPRHLVRRRGQEARLRCSPMKGHSHVYWYRQLPEEGLKFMVYLQKENIIDESGMPKERFSAEFPKEGPSILRIQQVVRGDSAAYFCASSATGGSAEAFFGQGTRLTVV.

The J gene is TRBJ1-1, the V gene TRBV25-1; D possibly corresponds to TRBD1 (5 bases). The germline V and J ends were trimmed by 3 bases and 4 bases, with 15 bases remaining between them. This CDR3 comprises 15 residues. Germline V gene data show CDR1 as MGHDK and CDR2 as SYGVNS. CDR3 bases: TGTGCCAGCAGTGATCCGGGGGGTCAGGGCACTGAAGCTTTCTTT. This encodes CASSDPGGQGTEAFF.

The chain combines TRBV14 with TRBJ2-5; 9 bases fit TRBD2. The germline gives CDR1 SGHDN, CDR2 FVKESK. V trimming: 1 base; J trimming: 5 bases; junction bases outside the gene matches: 11. The CDR3 is made up of 17 amino acids. CDR3 amino acids: CASSQGLAGGPWETQYF. The CDR3 coding sequence is TGTGCCAGCAGCCAAGGCCTTGCGGGGGGGCCTTGGGAGACCCAGTACTTC. The full variable domain, with the rest looked up from reference TRBV14 and TRBJ2-5, is EAGVTQFPSHSVIEKGQTVTLRCDPISGHDNLYWYRRVMGKEIKFLLHFVKESKQDESGMPNNRFLAERTGGTYSTLKVQPAELEDSGVYFCASSQGLAGGPWETQYFGPGTRLLVL.

The CDR3 region is CASSLTVLSYEQFF. CDR3 sequence (DNA): TGCGCCAGCAGCTTGACAGTTCTGTCCTACGAGCAGTTCTTC. The gene calls are TRBV5-1 and TRBJ2-1; no clear D. With 1 base removed from V and 10 bases from J, the gap between germline ends came to 15 bases. CDR1 is SGHRS, CDR2 YFSETQ, per germline. The length of the CDR3 is 14 residues.